The entry below describes one TCR beta chain. This receptor's antigen is unknown. Base qualities are not provided; no much larger clone lies one nucleotide away. The sample is drawn from a study of OX40 agonist ivuxolimab in advanced cancers. About the study as a whole: Ivuxolimab, which targeted the costimulatory receptor OX40 (CD134), was an agonistic, fully human IgG2 monoclonal antibody. Intravenous ivuxolimab was administered to patients every 2 weeks at six dose levels: 0.01, 0.1, 0.3, 1.5, 3 and 10 mg/kg. Among the approximately 50 dose-escalation patients, around 19 had hepatocellular carcinoma, some 15 melanoma, 9 renal cell carcinoma and 9 head and neck cancer. The dose-escalation cohort was about 86% male with a mean age of approximately 60 years, ranging from roughly 20 to 85. Patients were allowed to have had prior anti-PD-1, anti-PD-L1 or anti-CTLA-4 therapy, and 40% of the dose-escalation patients had been treated with checkpoint inhibitors. Partial responses occurred in three dose-escalation patients: two with cutaneous melanoma and one with hepatocellular carcinoma. Peripheral TCRbeta sequencing aimed to test whether ivuxolimab altered TCR sequence diversity and caused clonal T-cell expansion. The paper describes the monotherapy dose-escalation part (N ≈ 52 patients) of the phase I trial of ivuxolimab.

The germline V gene yields MRHNA for CDR1 and SNTAGT for CDR2. The CDR3 runs 13 residues from the cysteine to the phenylalanine. The only DNA kept is the CDR3, 39 bases in frame from the first base. Unmatched junction bases come to 5, with V trimmed by 11 bases and J by 1 base. On the study overall, not on this receptor specifically: After ivuxolimab, CD8+ T cells had more expanded clones than CD4+ T cells on average. Low levels of normalized T-cell clonal expansion were also seen in some patients who did not respond. The antigen specificity of the clonally expanded peripheral T cells was not determined. In the 0.1-3.0 mg/kg groups, partial responders had among the lowest normalized peripheral clonal expansion, particularly in CD8+ T cells. At doses of 0.1 to 3.0 mg/kg, clonal expansion of both CD4+ and CD8+ blood T cells was observed from baseline to week 6.

The trial excluded patients who had a history of autoimmune disease or who were on systemic immunosuppression. Peripheral blood for TCR sequencing was collected from all dose cohorts at baseline, on cycle 4 day 1, and on cycle 7 day 1. Samples were obtained from an open-label, multicenter, first-in-human phase I dose-escalation trial of ivuxolimab. Adults with locally advanced or metastatic melanoma, renal cell carcinoma, hepatocellular carcinoma or head and neck squamous cell carcinoma were enrolled in the trial. Before TCR sequencing, CD4+ T cells and CD8+ T cells were sorted from peripheral blood as separate populations. Genomic DNA was extracted from sorted cells for sequencing of the TCRbeta CDR3 region. The immunoSEQ Assay was used to sequence the TCRbeta CDR3 regions. TCRdb stores this immuneACCESS table with in-frame sequences only. Part of the clones is absent; in the studies checked, under half of the shortfall reflects unresolved V genes, and no reason is known for the rest. This sample lists 150,000 to 190,000 clones; 94% were detected once. The ten largest clones add up to approximately 0.32% of the sample.

Sequences were derived from CD4+ or CD8+ T cells sorted from blood, sampled in a trial of the OX40 agonist ivuxolimab. This receptor was identified in an adult with an advanced solid tumor such as melanoma, head and neck, liver or kidney cancer. The chain is made from TRBV6-4 and TRBJ2-5; TRBD1 aligns with 9 central bases. The DNA reads TGTGCCCGCAAGGGACAGGGCCAAGAGACCCAGTACTTC. Protein translation: CARKGQGQETQYF.